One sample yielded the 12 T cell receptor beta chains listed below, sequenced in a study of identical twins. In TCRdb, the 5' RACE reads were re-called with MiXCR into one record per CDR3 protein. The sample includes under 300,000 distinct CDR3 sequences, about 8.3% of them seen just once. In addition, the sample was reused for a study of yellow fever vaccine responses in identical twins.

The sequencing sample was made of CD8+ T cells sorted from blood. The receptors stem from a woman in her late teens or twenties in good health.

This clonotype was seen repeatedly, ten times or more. CDR3 coding DNA: TGTGCCAGCAGCTTAATGGCTGGGGAGCTGTTTTTT. Translated, it gives CASSLMAGELFF. This chain connects TRBV7-3 to TRBJ2-2; D is ambiguous. This CDR3 contains 12 residues. Germline-derived CDR1 and CDR2 are SGHTA and FQGTGA. The V and J ends lost 1 base and 8 bases respectively, with 5 bases between them.

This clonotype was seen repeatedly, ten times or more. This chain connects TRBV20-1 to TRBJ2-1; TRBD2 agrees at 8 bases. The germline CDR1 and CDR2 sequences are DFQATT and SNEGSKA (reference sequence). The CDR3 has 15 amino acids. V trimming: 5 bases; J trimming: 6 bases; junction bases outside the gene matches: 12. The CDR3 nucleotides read TGCAGTGCTCTTACCGGGACTAGGGAGATCAATGAGCAGTTCTTC. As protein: CSALTGTREINEQFF.

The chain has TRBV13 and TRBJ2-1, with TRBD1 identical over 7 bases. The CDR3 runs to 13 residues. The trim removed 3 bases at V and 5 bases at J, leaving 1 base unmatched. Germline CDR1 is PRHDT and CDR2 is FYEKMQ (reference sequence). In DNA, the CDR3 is TGTGCCAGCAGCTTTGGACAGGACAATGAGCAGTTCTTC. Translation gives CASSFGQDNEQFF.

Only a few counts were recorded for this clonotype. This CDR3 reads CASSQDGGGGTYEQYF. As DNA, the CDR3 is TGCGCCAGCAGCCAAGATGGTGGCGGGGGGACCTACGAGCAGTACTTC. The V and J genes are TRBV4-3 and TRBJ2-7, with TRBD2 identical over 8 bases. V was pared by 0 bases and J by 2 bases, with 6 bases of the junction left unmatched. Germline V CDR1 and CDR2: LGHNA, YSLEER. This CDR3 contains 16 residues.

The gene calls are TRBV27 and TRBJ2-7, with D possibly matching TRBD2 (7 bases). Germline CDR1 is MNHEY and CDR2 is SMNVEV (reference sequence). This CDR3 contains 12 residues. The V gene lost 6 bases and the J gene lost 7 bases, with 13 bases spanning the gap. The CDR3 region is CASRGGGGEQYF. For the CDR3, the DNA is TGTGCCAGCAGAGGGGGGGGAGGGGAGCAGTACTTC.

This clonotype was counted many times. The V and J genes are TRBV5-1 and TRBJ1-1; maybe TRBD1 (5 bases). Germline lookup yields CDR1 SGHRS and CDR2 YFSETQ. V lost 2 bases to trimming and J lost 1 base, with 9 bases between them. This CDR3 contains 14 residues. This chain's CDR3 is CASSFFGQNTEAFF. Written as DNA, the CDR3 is TGCGCCAGCAGCTTTTTCGGACAGAACACTGAAGCTTTCTTT.

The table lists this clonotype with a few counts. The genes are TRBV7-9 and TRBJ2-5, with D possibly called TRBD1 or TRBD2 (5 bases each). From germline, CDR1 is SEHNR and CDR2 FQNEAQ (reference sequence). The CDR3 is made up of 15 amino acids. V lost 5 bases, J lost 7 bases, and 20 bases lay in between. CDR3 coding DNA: TGTGCCAGCAGCAACAAGCTGGGGGACCATGGGACCCAGTACTTC. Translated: CASSNKLGDHGTQYF.

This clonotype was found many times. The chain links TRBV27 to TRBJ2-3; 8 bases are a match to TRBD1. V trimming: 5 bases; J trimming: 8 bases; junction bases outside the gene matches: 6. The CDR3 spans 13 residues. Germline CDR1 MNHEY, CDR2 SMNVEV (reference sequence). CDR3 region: CASSLDRGATQYF. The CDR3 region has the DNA TGTGCCAGCAGTCTAGACAGGGGAGCTACGCAGTATTTT.

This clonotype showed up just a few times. In DNA, the CDR3 is TGTGCCAGCAGCTTAGTCCCCCTCCGGGGATATAGCTCCTACGAGCAGTACTTC. Translation gives CASSLVPLRGYSSYEQYF. The chain combines TRBV11-2 with TRBJ2-7; the D gene is possibly TRBD2 (5 bases). The CDR3 is 18 amino acids. V dropped 1 base and J dropped 0 bases, with 19 bases sitting between them. Germline V gene sequence: CDR1 SGHAT, CDR2 FQNNGV.

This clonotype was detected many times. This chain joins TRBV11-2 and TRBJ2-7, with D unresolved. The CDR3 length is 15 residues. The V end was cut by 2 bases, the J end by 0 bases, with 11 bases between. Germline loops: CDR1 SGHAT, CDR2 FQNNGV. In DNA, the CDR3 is TGTGCCAGCAGCTTATTTTCCGGCCCCTCCTACGAGCAGTACTTC. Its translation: CASSLFSGPSYEQYF.

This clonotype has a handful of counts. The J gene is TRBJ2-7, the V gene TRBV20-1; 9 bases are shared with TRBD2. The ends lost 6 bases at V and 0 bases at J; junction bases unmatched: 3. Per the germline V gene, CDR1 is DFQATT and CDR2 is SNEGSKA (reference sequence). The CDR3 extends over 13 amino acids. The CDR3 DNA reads TGCAGTGCCCGACTAGCGGTCTCCTACGAGCAGTACTTC. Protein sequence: CSARLAVSYEQYF.

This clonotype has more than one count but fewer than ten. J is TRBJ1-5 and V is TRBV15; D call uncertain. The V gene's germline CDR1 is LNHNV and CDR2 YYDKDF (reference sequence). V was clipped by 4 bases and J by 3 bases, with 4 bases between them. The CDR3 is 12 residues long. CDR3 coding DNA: TGTGCCACCAGCAACCTCAATCAGCCCCAGCATTTT. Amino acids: CATSNLNQPQHF. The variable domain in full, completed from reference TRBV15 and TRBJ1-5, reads DAMVIQNPRYQVTQFGKPVTLSCSQTLNHNVMYWYQQKSSQAPKLLFHYYDKDFNNEADTPDNFQSRRPNTSFCFLDIRSPGLGDTAMYLCATSNLNQPQHFGDGTRLSIL.